This record concerns one T cell receptor beta chain sequence. Antigen specificity is unknown. These data belong to a study of shared clonotypes between healthy human individuals. Across the study: Donors were a couple of women and three men aged 18 to 49.

Across several immunoSEQ plates, the genomic DNA of each subset was split evenly. Measured with immunoSEQ multiplex PCR; TCRdb has only the in-frame clones, and not every one. Among approximately 2.5 million clones, approximately 94% were seen once, and the ten largest hold 0.14%. The germline V gene encodes CDR1 SGHTA and CDR2 FQGNSA. V dropped 3 bases and J dropped 4; count of bases not matched to a gene: 3. The CDR3 has 16 amino acids. Broader study findings: Generally, naive subsets came out with larger estimated richness than memory subsets. The four-donor shared clonotypes exceeded non-shared clonotypes in generation probability, with non-shared ones scoring lower.

The chain has TRBV7-2 and TRBJ2-7; 16 bases map to TRBD2. This sequence was found in a man aged 18-30 years in good health. The sequenced material came from naive CD4+ T cells sorted from blood. The subset was: CD45RA+ positively selected. Here the CDR3 reads CASSLLGLAGGYEQYF. In DNA form, the CDR3 reads TGTGCCAGCAGCTTGTTGGGACTAGCGGGAGGGTACGAGCAGTACTTC.